The source of this T cell receptor (beta chain) is a study of control samples from healthy donors and cancer patients. TCRdb keeps only in-frame clones here, not all; method: immunoSEQ multiplex PCR. Among over 100,000 clones listed, 80% to 95% were seen once. Germline V gives CDR1 LGHNT, CDR2 FRNRAP. The junction had 9 bases not matched to a gene; V was cut back by 1 base and J by 7 bases. The CDR3 totals 16 residues. The specimen was blood. V gene TRBV12-5 combines with J gene TRBJ1-1, with TRBD1 identical over 10 bases. The source of this sequence is a man aged 40-49 years in good health. CDR3 nucleotide sequence: TGTGCTAGTGGTTTGGCAGACCGGGACAGGGGATTTGAAGCTTTCTTT. Translating it yields CASGLADRDRGFEAFF.